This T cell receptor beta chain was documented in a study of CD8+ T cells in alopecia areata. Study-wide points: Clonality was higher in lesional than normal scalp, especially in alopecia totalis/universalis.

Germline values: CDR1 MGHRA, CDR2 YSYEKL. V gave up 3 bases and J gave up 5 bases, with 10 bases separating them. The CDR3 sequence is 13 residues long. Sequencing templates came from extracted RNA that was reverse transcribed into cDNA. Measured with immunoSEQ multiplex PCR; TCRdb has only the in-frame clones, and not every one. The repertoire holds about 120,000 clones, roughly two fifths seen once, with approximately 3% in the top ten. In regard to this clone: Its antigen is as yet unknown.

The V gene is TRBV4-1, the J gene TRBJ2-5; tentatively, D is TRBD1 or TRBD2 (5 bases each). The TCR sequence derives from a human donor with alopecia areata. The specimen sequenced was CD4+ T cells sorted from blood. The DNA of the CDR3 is TGCGCCAGCAGCCAGGGACGCTTGGAGACCCAGTACTTC. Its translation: CASSQGRLETQYF.